The 22 T cell receptor beta chains presented below share a single source sample, sequenced in a study of cytomegalovirus exposure and HLA in healthy donors. The PCR contained 60 Vbeta and 13 Jbeta primers. Here immunoSEQ multiplex PCR was the method, and the copy in TCRdb shows in-frame clones only, minus some. This repertoire comprises more than 95,000 clones; its ten largest clones make up roughly 0.94%. The specimen sequenced was PBMCs. These receptors were collected from a man aged 18-30 years in good health and CMV-seronegative.

V gene TRBV7-9 combines with J gene TRBJ1-5; D is unresolved. V was cut by 6 bases and J by 7 bases, with 10 bases left in between. The CDR3 consists of 12 residues. CDR1 is SEHNR, CDR2 FQNEAQ, per germline (reference sequence). The CDR3 is CASSPREQPQHF. CDR3 DNA sequence: TGTGCCAGCAGTCCCCGGGAGCAGCCCCAGCATTTT.

This chain uses TRBV13 with TRBJ1-4; possibly TRBD1 for D (5 bases). CDR3 length equals 14 residues. V shed 6 bases and J shed 1 base, with 9 bases lying between them. In germline, CDR1 is PRHDT, CDR2 FYEKMQ (reference sequence). The CDR3 bases are TGTGCCAGCAGTCAAGACAGAACTAATGAAAAACTGTTTTTT. Residues: CASSQDRTNEKLFF.

The rearrangement uses TRBV5-1 and TRBJ1-2; D might be TRBD1 (5 bases). V lost 0 bases and J 3 bases, leaving 6 bases between the germline ends. Per germline, CDR1 SGHRS and CDR2 YFSETQ. This CDR3 is 13 amino acids long. The chain's CDR3 is CASSLAGDYGYTF. Here the CDR3 DNA reads TGCGCCAGCAGCTTGGCGGGGGACTATGGCTACACCTTC.

The chain uses TRBV9 and TRBJ1-4; possibly TRBD1 for D (5 bases). V lost 6 bases to trimming and J lost 4 bases, with 16 bases between them. This CDR3 comprises 15 residues. Germline V gene sequence: CDR1 SGDLS, CDR2 YYNGEE. CDR3 in DNA: TGTGCCAGCAACAAACACGGGGGGTTTAATGAAAAACTGTTTTTT. It codes for CASNKHGGFNEKLFF.

The V gene is TRBV15, the J gene TRBJ2-3, with 11 bases identical to TRBD2. Per germline, CDR1 LNHNV and CDR2 YYDKDF (reference sequence). With V trimmed by 3 bases and J by 2 bases, 7 bases remained unmatched. The CDR3 is made up of 17 amino acids. The CDR3 loop is CATSSLTSGMITDTQYF. The DNA for the CDR3 is TGTGCCACCAGCAGTCTGACTAGCGGGATGATCACAGATACGCAGTATTTT.

V usage is TRBV28 and J usage is TRBJ1-5; D ambiguous. The germline V gene has CDR1 MDHEN and CDR2 SYDVKM. V gave up 2 bases and J gave up 6 bases, with 11 bases separating them. CDR3 length: 14 amino acids. CDR3 loop: CASSLVRKTQPQHF. CDR3 bases: TGTGCCAGCAGTTTAGTCAGGAAGACTCAGCCCCAGCATTTT.

As DNA, the CDR3 is TGTGCCAGCAGCCCAAACTACAATGAGCAGTTCTTC. It specifies CASSPNYNEQFF. The chain has TRBV9 and TRBJ2-1; D remains ambiguous. Germline CDR1 reads SGDLS; CDR2 reads YYNGEE. Trimming removed 4 bases at V and 3 bases at J, with 5 bases between. CDR3 length: 12 amino acids.

The chain couples TRBV7-2 to TRBJ2-3; D remains ambiguous. V shed 4 bases and J shed 5 bases, with 13 bases lying between them. The germline V gene encodes CDR1 SGHTA and CDR2 FQGNSA. This CDR3 comprises 14 residues. Here the CDR3 DNA reads TGTGCCAGCAGCTCACGTTTCAGGATAGATACGCAGTATTTT. This sequence encodes CASSSRFRIDTQYF.

This chain connects TRBV7-9 to TRBJ1-2, with TRBD1 identical over 7 bases. CDR1 and CDR2 from the germline V gene are SEHNR and FQNEAQ (reference sequence). Unmatched junction bases numbered 16, after V lost 5 bases and J lost 4 bases. This CDR3 is built from 17 residues. The CDR3 spells CASSHLGWEGGAYGYTF. DNA of the CDR3: TGTGCCAGCAGCCACTTAGGTTGGGAAGGGGGCGCCTATGGCTACACCTTC.

The gene calls are TRBV11-2 and TRBJ1-6, with D perhaps matching TRBD1 (5 bases). The CDR3 contains 15 residues. V lost 2 bases and J lost 6, with 11 bases in between. The V gene's germline CDR1 is SGHAT and CDR2 FQNNGV. The CDR3 loop reads CASSLLGPLNSPLHF. The CDR3 region has the DNA TGTGCCAGCAGCTTATTGGGGCCGCTTAATTCACCCCTCCACTTT.

Here the CDR3 DNA reads TGTGCCAGCAGACCCTTTGAGGATGAGCAGTTCTTC. Translated, it gives CASRPFEDEQFF. V gene TRBV2 combines with J gene TRBJ2-1; D gene unclear. The germline CDR1 and CDR2 sequences are SNHLY and FYNNEI. This CDR3 is built from 12 residues. Trimming took 6 bases from V and 8 from J, leaving 11 bases between them.

This rearrangement joins TRBV6-1 to TRBJ1-6; D perhaps matches TRBD1 (6 bases). This CDR3 is built from 14 residues. Germline V CDR1 and CDR2: MNHNS, SASEGT. Trimming cost V 6 bases and J 3 bases, with 9 bases left between them. The CDR3 DNA reads TGTGCCAGCAGCCTAGGGGGCTATAATTCACCCCTCCACTTT. Residues: CASSLGGYNSPLHF.

The chain recombines TRBV7-9 with TRBJ2-7; TRBD2 might be the D (6 bases). With 1 base removed from V and 4 bases from J, the gap between germline ends came to 11 bases. There are 14 residues in the CDR3. Per germline, CDR1 SEHNR and CDR2 FQNEAQ (reference sequence). The DNA of the CDR3 is TGTGCCAGCAGCTTAGGGGACTTGCCATACGAGCAGTACTTC. Residues: CASSLGDLPYEQYF. The full variable domain, completed using reference TRBV7-9 and TRBJ2-7, is DTGVSQNPRHKITKRGQNVTFRCDPISEHNRLYWYRQTLGQGPEFLTYFQNEAQLEKSRLLSDRFSAERPKGSFSTLEIQRTEQGDSAMYLCASSLGDLPYEQYFGPGTRLTVT.

The chain carries TRBV7-3 and TRBJ1-1; D call uncertain. Germline loops: CDR1 SGHTA, CDR2 FQGTGA. V was shortened by 2 bases and J by 1 base, with 5 bases between the two germline ends. This CDR3 contains 13 residues. CDR3 in DNA: TGTGCCAGCAGCTTAGGCCAGAACACTGAAGCTTTCTTT. Translated, it gives CASSLGQNTEAFF.

DNA for the CDR3: TGTGCCAGTAGTTTCGACTCAGGACAGGGGAAAGGACAGCCCCAGCATTTT. Its translation is CASSFDSGQGKGQPQHF. V is TRBV19 and J is TRBJ1-5; 9 nucleotides match TRBD1. The CDR3 extends over 17 amino acids. The J segment lost 7 bases and the V segment lost 5 bases, leaving 15 bases of the junction unmatched. In germline, CDR1 is LNHDA, CDR2 SQIVND (reference sequence). Complete variable domain (other parts from reference TRBV19 and TRBJ1-5): DGGITQSPKYLFRKEGQNVTLSCEQNLNHDAMYWYRQDPGQGLRLIYYSQIVNDFQKGDIAEGYSVSREKKESFPLTVTSAQKNPTAFYLCASSFDSGQGKGQPQHFGDGTRLSIL.

V and J are TRBV7-7 and TRBJ2-5, with 8 positions matching TRBD1. The CDR3 length is 15 residues. The V and J ends lost 5 bases and 5 bases, in that order; junction bases with no gene match: 10. Per the germline V gene, CDR1 is SSHAT and CDR2 is FNYEAQ (reference sequence). The DNA for the CDR3 is TGTGCCAGCAGCACAGACAGGGGACAAGGGGAGACCCAGTACTTC. The encoded protein is CASSTDRGQGETQYF.

V usage is TRBV2 and J usage is TRBJ1-2; weak D call: TRBD1 (5 bases). This CDR3 is 13 amino acids long. V was clipped by 6 bases and J by 1 base, with 9 bases between them. CDR1 is SNHLY and CDR2 is FYNNEI in the germline V gene. CDR3 coding DNA: TGTGCCAGCAGGCAGGGATTTAACTATGGCTACACCTTC. Translation gives CASRQGFNYGYTF.

The rearrangement uses TRBV5-1 and TRBJ2-2, with 10 bases lining up with TRBD1. This CDR3 is built from 17 residues. The V gene's germline CDR1 is SGHRS and CDR2 YFSETQ. With V trimmed by 3 bases and J by 0 bases, 5 bases remained unmatched. The CDR3 DNA reads TGCGCCAGCAGCTCGCGACAGGGGGCTTCGAACACCGGGGAGCTGTTTTTT. Protein product: CASSSRQGASNTGELFF.

The chain joins TRBV25-1 to TRBJ1-2, with a weak D call TRBD1 (5 bases). This CDR3 has 11 amino acids. Germline lookup yields CDR1 MGHDK and CDR2 SYGVNS. Trimming shortened V by 8 bases and J by 6 bases, and 10 bases separated the two germline ends. For the CDR3, the DNA is TGTGCCAGCCAGGGAGGAGATGGCTACACCTTC. Residues: CASQGGDGYTF.

The chain links TRBV19 to TRBJ2-1, with 15 bases that match TRBD2. This CDR3 region has 16 residues. The junction had 8 bases not matched to a gene; V was cut back by 7 bases and J by 7 bases. Germline-derived CDR1 and CDR2 are LNHDA and SQIVND (reference sequence). The CDR3 DNA reads as TGTGCCAGTAATTTCGCCGGGACTAGCGGGAGGAATGAGCAGTTCTTC. Its protein is CASNFAGTSGRNEQFF.

The J gene is TRBJ1-6, the V gene TRBV23-1; 7 bases fit TRBD1. Being an ORF, TRBV23-1 has a function that is uncertain. Unmatched junction bases numbered 20, after V lost 4 bases and J lost 14 bases. The CDR3 is 17 residues long. The DNA of the CDR3 is TGCGCCAGCAGTCTTGACGCCGGGAACAGGGGCCACATAGCCCTCCACTTT. Protein: CASSLDAGNRGHIALHF.

This CDR3 is CASSPRGGGTDTQYF. Here the CDR3 DNA reads TGTGCCAGCAGCCCCCGGGGAGGGGGCACAGATACGCAGTATTTT. The chain uses TRBV7-9 and TRBJ2-3; 7 bases are shared with TRBD2. Germline V gives CDR1 SEHNR, CDR2 FQNEAQ (reference sequence). J gave up 1 base and V 5 bases, and 6 bases lay outside the gene matches. The CDR3 sequence is 15 residues long.